Listed here is a single T cell receptor (beta chain). TCRdb recomputed calls from the 5' RACE reads with MiXCR, one row per CDR3 protein. The table lists around 220,000 distinct CDR3 sequences, 15% to 20% of them singletons. The record originates from a study of T-cell memory formation after mild COVID-19. The CDR3 is made up of 15 amino acids. Germline V lookup: CDR1 SNHLY, CDR2 FYNNEI. V lost 6 bases and J lost 7; bases outside the gene matches: 12. Material: PBMCs or a T cell subset sorted from them (not recorded which). The gene calls are TRBV2 and TRBJ1-2; 9 bases map to TRBD1. The TCR was taken from a man between 18 and 29 years old who had mild COVID-19 (a few samples of this study predate the infection). Cell type and time point are not known. The CDR3 here is CASSSQGQGRVGYTF. DNA for the CDR3: TGTGCCAGCAGCTCTCAAGGACAGGGGCGGGTTGGCTACACCTTC.